The 25 T cell receptor beta chains below come from one sample, sequenced in a study of T-cell reconstitution after alpha-beta-depleted transplantation in children. Construction of the TCRbeta library involved unique molecular identifiers. TCRdb reprocessed the PCR reads via MiXCR and lists one record per CDR3 protein. The repertoire consists of around 70,000 distinct CDR3 sequences, with approximately 11% occurring once and the leading ten covering about 12%. The sequences come from PBMCs, collected before TCRalphabeta/CD19-depleted stem cell transplant. The receptors were sampled from a boy between 5 and 17 years old with acute myeloid leukemia, due to receive a stem cell transplant.

About this clonotype itself: This may arise from a read error, as a much more abundant clone is one base away. The gene calls are TRBV3-1 and TRBJ2-5; D remains unclear. The CDR3 runs to 12 residues. CDR1 and CDR2 from the germline V gene are LGHDT and YNNKEL (reference sequence). V was clipped by 10 bases and J by 2 bases, with 11 bases between them. The CDR3 is CATRHSQETQYF. For the CDR3, the DNA is TGTGCCACCAGGCACAGTCAAGAGACCCAGTACTTC.

This clonotype occurred a few times. V and J are TRBV7-3 and TRBJ2-1; a possible D gene is TRBD1 (5 bases). The CDR3 extends over 13 amino acids. The germline V and J ends were trimmed by 5 bases and 7 bases, with 12 bases remaining between them. Germline V CDR1 and CDR2: SGHTA, FQGTGA. CDR3 loop: CASSLHSGNEQFF. CDR3 coding DNA: TGTGCCAGCAGCCTACACTCAGGGAATGAGCAGTTCTTC.

This clonotype was detected ten times or more. The chain recombines TRBV7-2 with TRBJ1-2; 11 positions match TRBD1. Trimming removed 4 bases from V and 12 bases from J; junction bases left unmatched: 7. Per germline, CDR1 SGHTA and CDR2 FQGNSA. The CDR3 is 13 residues long. In DNA, the CDR3 is TGTGCCAGCAGCTCCGGGACAGGGGGTATCAACACCTTC. It is translated as CASSSGTGGINTF.

This clonotype has just a few counts. The chain joins TRBV4-2 to TRBJ2-1; D might be TRBD2 (6 bases). V shed 0 bases and J shed 2 bases, with 14 bases lying between them. Germline values: CDR1 LGHNA, CDR2 YNFKEQ. The CDR3 contains 17 residues. CDR3 loop: CASSQDQGGMPYNEQFF. The CDR3 nucleotides read TGTGCCAGCAGCCAAGATCAAGGAGGGATGCCCTACAATGAGCAGTTCTTC.

This clonotype appeared a few times. V usage is TRBV10-3 and J usage is TRBJ2-1, with D maybe TRBD2 (5 bases). V was pared by 0 bases and J by 0 bases, with 9 bases between. The CDR3 loop spans 16 amino acids. Germline V gene data show CDR1 as ENHRY and CDR2 as SYGVKD. DNA for the CDR3: TGTGCCATCAGTGAGTCGCGAGGGAGCTCCTACAATGAGCAGTTCTTC. Amino acids: CAISESRGSSYNEQFF.

This chain uses TRBV6-5 with TRBJ2-2, with 12 bases aligning to TRBD2. Unmatched junction bases numbered 10, after V lost 0 bases and J lost 5 bases. Germline V gene lookup returns CDR1 MNHEY and CDR2 SVGAGI. CDR3 length equals 19 residues. As DNA, the CDR3 is TGTGCCAGCAGTTACTCGAGGGCTAGCGGGAGGGCCCGGACCGGGGAGCTGTTTTTT. It codes for CASSYSRASGRARTGELFF.

With regard to this clonotype: A much larger clone lies one base from this, so it may be a read error. CDR3 sequence (DNA): TGTGCCAGCAGTTTATTGGGCAGTCGCCAGCCCCAGGATTTT. This gives the protein CASSLLGSRQPQDF. This chain joins TRBV27 and TRBJ1-5; D is uncertain. The germline CDR1 and CDR2 sequences are MNHEY and SMNVEV (reference sequence). The CDR3 is 14 residues long.

This clonotype occurred many times. The rearrangement uses TRBV11-2 and TRBJ2-5; TRBD1 or TRBD2 may be the D gene (6 bases each). Trimming removed 3 bases at V and 7 bases at J, with 15 bases between. The CDR3 loop spans 14 amino acids. Germline lookup yields CDR1 SGHAT and CDR2 FQNNGV. CDR3 nucleotides: TGTGCCAGCAGCTTTCCACGGGGGCGAATGACCCAGTACTTC. The encoded protein is CASSFPRGRMTQYF.

The chain joins TRBV28 to TRBJ2-3; 7 bases match TRBD2. V lost 1 base and J lost 4; bases outside the gene matches: 14. The CDR3 extends over 18 amino acids. Germline-derived CDR1 and CDR2 are MDHEN and SYDVKM. CDR3 loop: CASSLLGSGGFGPDTQYF. The CDR3 DNA reads TGTGCCAGCAGTTTATTAGGATCGGGGGGATTCGGCCCAGATACGCAGTATTTT.

The V gene is TRBV7-3, the J gene TRBJ2-3; no firm D call. Germline V gives CDR1 SGHTA, CDR2 FQGTGA. This CDR3 is 14 amino acids long. V was pared by 6 bases and J by 3 bases, with 13 bases between. The CDR3 DNA follows: TGTGCCAGCAGTACCTTTGTGGGGACAGATACGCAGTATTTT. Translation gives CASSTFVGTDTQYF. The whole variable domain, remainder taken from reference TRBV7-3 and TRBJ2-3, is GAGVSQTPSNKVTEKGKYVELRCDPISGHTALYWYRQSLGQGPEFLIYFQGTGAADDSGLPNDRFFAVRPEGSVSTLKIQRTERGDSAVYLCASSTFVGTDTQYFGPGTRLTVL.

This clonotype has a count of ten or more. The chain is built from TRBV5-1 and TRBJ2-5; D is tentatively TRBD1 or TRBD2 (5 bases each). The CDR3 covers 16 residues. Trimming pared 0 bases from V and 7 bases from J, leaving 19 bases between. CDR1 and CDR2 (germline): SGHRS, YFSETQ. The CDR3 here is CASSLVAGTAAGTQYF. The CDR3 nucleotides are TGCGCCAGCAGCTTGGTCGCCGGGACCGCTGCGGGGACCCAGTACTTC.

The sample holds many counts of this clonotype. In DNA form, the CDR3 reads TGCGCCAGCAGCTTGGCCCCAGGAATGAACACTGAAGCTTTCTTT. Its translation is CASSLAPGMNTEAFF. The chain recombines TRBV5-1 with TRBJ1-1; D gene uncertain. The ends were cut back, 0 bases at V and 0 bases at J, with 9 bases in the middle. The CDR3 extends over 15 amino acids. Germline V lookup: CDR1 SGHRS, CDR2 YFSETQ.

This clonotype was counted many times. The gene calls are TRBV20-1 and TRBJ2-3; D uncertain. The V and J ends lost 0 bases and 5 bases respectively, with 6 bases between them. The CDR3 has 12 residues. Germline V lookup: CDR1 DFQATT, CDR2 SNEGSKA (reference sequence). For the CDR3, the DNA is TGCAGTGCTAGAGAGATCCTAGATACGCAGTATTTT. This sequence encodes CSAREILDTQYF.

This chain connects TRBV18 to TRBJ1-1; D is possibly TRBD1 (6 bases). V was clipped by 6 bases and J by 1 base, with 12 bases between them. This CDR3 has 14 residues. Germline V gene sequence: CDR1 KGHSH, CDR2 LQKENI. CDR3 nucleotide sequence: TGTGCCAGCTCCGAACAGGGATGGAACACTGAAGCTTTCTTT. It specifies CASSEQGWNTEAFF.

This clonotype was seen at least ten times. This chain joins TRBV6-5 and TRBJ1-3; tentatively, D is TRBD1 (6 bases). The CDR3 covers 15 residues. With 0 bases removed from V and 2 bases from J, the gap between germline ends came to 8 bases. Looked up from germline, CDR1 is MNHEY and CDR2 is SVGAGI. CDR3 nucleotides: TGTGCCAGCAGTTACTCAGGGACAACTGGAAACACCATATATTTT. Its protein is CASSYSGTTGNTIYF.

This chain uses TRBV7-9 with TRBJ2-5; D may correspond to TRBD1 or TRBD2 (5 bases each). Germline CDR1 and CDR2: SEHNR and FQNEAQ (reference sequence). The length of the CDR3 is 14 residues. Trimming took off 4 bases at V and 5 bases at J, with 14 bases between the two ends. The CDR3 region is CASSSTGLGETQYF. In DNA form, the CDR3 reads TGTGCCAGCAGCTCCACGGGGCTAGGGGAGACCCAGTACTTC.

In this sample, this clonotype turned up many times. This rearrangement joins TRBV12-3 or TRBV12-4 to TRBJ2-7, with D hard to call. Trimming stripped 1 base from V and 6 bases from J, with 4 bases between. The CDR3 length is 11 residues. CDR3 in amino acids: CASSLGVEQYF. Written as DNA, the CDR3 is TGTGCCAGCAGTTTAGGGGTCGAGCAGTACTTC.

This clonotype appeared many times. The chain carries TRBV6-6 and TRBJ1-1, with D hard to call. Germline lookup yields CDR1 MNHNY and CDR2 SVGAGI (reference sequence). Trimming took 2 bases from V and 2 from J, leaving 6 bases between them. This CDR3 has 13 amino acids. In DNA, the CDR3 is TGTGCCAGCAGTTACAGCTCTAACACTGAAGCTTTCTTT. Protein: CASSYSSNTEAFF.

This clonotype came up many times. This sequence joins TRBV29-1 and TRBJ1-3; 7 positions match TRBD1. From germline, CDR1 is SQVTM and CDR2 ANQGSEA. V trimming: 7 bases; J trimming: 1 base; junction bases outside the gene matches: 7. This CDR3 has 14 residues. The CDR3 DNA follows: TGCAGCGCCCGTAACAGGGGATCTGGAAACACCATATATTTT. Translating gives CSARNRGSGNTIYF. Full variable domain (remainder filled in from reference TRBV29-1 and TRBJ1-3): SAVISQKPSRDICQRGTSLTIQCQVDSQVTMMFWYRQQPGQSLTLIATANQGSEATYESGFVIDKFPISRPNLTFSTLTVSNMSPEDSSIYLCSARNRGSGNTIYFGEGSWLTVV.

In this sample, this clonotype turned up many times. This sequence joins TRBV7-9 and TRBJ2-2; D not certain. CDR1 is SEHNR, CDR2 FQNEAQ, per germline (reference sequence). The CDR3 has 12 amino acids. V was shortened by 2 bases and J by 4 bases, with 2 bases between the two germline ends. The CDR3 nucleotides are TGTGCCAGCAGCTTAATCACCGGGGAGCTGTTTTTT. It codes for CASSLITGELFF.

This clonotype was observed many times. This chain uses TRBV20-1 with TRBJ2-3, with 7 nucleotides matching TRBD2. The junction had 7 bases not matched to a gene; V was cut back by 1 base and J by 0 bases. CDR1 DFQATT and CDR2 SNEGSKA come from the germline V gene (reference sequence). This CDR3 comprises 16 residues. DNA for the CDR3: TGCAGTGCTAGAGCTTCGTATAGCGGGAGCACAGATACGCAGTATTTT. It encodes CSARASYSGSTDTQYF.

This clonotype was detected many times. The chain recombines TRBV10-3 with TRBJ2-7, with D possibly matching TRBD2 (5 bases). The V end was cut by 8 bases, the J end by 6 bases, with 11 bases between. The germline V gene encodes CDR1 ENHRY and CDR2 SYGVKD. This CDR3 has 11 amino acids. The CDR3 reads CAIREGAEQYF. The CDR3 DNA sequence: TGTGCCATCCGCGAGGGAGCCGAGCAGTACTTC.

The V call is TRBV30, the J call TRBJ2-5, with TRBD2 identical over 11 bases. Per the germline V gene, CDR1 is GTSNPN and CDR2 is SVGIG (reference sequence). The CDR3 is 14 amino acids. With V trimmed by 1 base and J by 7 bases, 5 bases remained unmatched. CDR3 DNA sequence: TGTGCCTGGAGTGCGGGACTAGCGGTCGGGACCCAGTACTTC. Translated: CAWSAGLAVGTQYF. Full variable domain (missing parts from reference TRBV30 and TRBJ2-5): SQTIHQWPATLVQPVGSPLSLECTVEGTSNPNLYWYRQAAGRGLQLLFYSVGIGQISSEVPQNLSASRPQDRQFILSSKKLLLSDSGFYLCAWSAGLAVGTQYFGPGTRLLVL.

In this sample, this clonotype turned up many times. The chain is built from TRBV20-1 and TRBJ2-1; D unclear. Per the germline V gene, CDR1 is DFQATT and CDR2 is SNEGSKA (reference sequence). Between the trimmed V and J ends, which lost 3 bases and 10 bases, there was a span of 10 bases. CDR3 length: 11 residues. The CDR3 region is CSASPVEEQFF. The CDR3 nucleotides are TGCAGTGCTAGTCCCGTCGAGGAGCAGTTCTTC.

This clonotype came up many times. The chain carries TRBV29-1 and TRBJ2-1; D may be TRBD1 or TRBD2 (5 bases each). Trimming cost V 3 bases and J 0 bases, with 15 bases left between them. CDR3 length: 16 residues. Germline V CDR1 and CDR2: SQVTM, ANQGSEA. DNA for the CDR3: TGCAGCGTTGACCTCCAGGGAGCCCACTCCTACAATGAGCAGTTCTTC. This codes for CSVDLQGAHSYNEQFF.